The clone carrying this T cell receptor beta chain showed up just a few times. Antigen: not known. The source of the sample is a study of chemoradiotherapy in HPV16-positive cancers. Turning to the study itself: Candidate HPV-specific clones and shared TCR motifs came from two HPV16-positive patients. Overall study findings and caveats: During treatment, candidate HPV-specific clones and E7-related motifs expanded in tumor. Functional assays defining HPV-specific T cells used only a couple of HPV16-positive patients.

Using immunoSEQ multiplex PCR, the repertoire was profiled, and TCRdb retains in-frame clones only, with some absent. The sample lists approximately 15,000 clones; over 70% were seen once. The CDR3 spans 15 residues. Per the germline V gene, CDR1 is SGHTA and CDR2 is FQGNSA. Trimming cost V 1 base and J 3 bases, with 12 bases left between them. The receptor comes from a human donor with HPV-associated anogenital cancer. This specimen was acquired from a patient who underwent chemoradiotherapy. This rearrangement joins TRBV7-2 to TRBJ1-2; D is possibly TRBD1 (5 bases). CDR3 nucleotides: TGTGCCAGCAGCTTAGGCGAGGGGCCGTACTATGGCTACACCTTC. As protein: CASSLGEGPYYGYTF.